This is a list of T cell receptor beta chains from one sample in a study of blood T cells in healthy people across ages. TCRdb re-derived calls from the 5' RACE reads in MiXCR, one entry per CDR3 protein. Counted here are 1.5 million to 1.8 million distinct CDR3 sequences, about 45% occurring once; the ten biggest clones make up just over 4%. The sequenced sample consisted of blood. Receptors originate from a woman younger than 30 in good health. CDR3s include the opening cysteine and the closing phenylalanine or tryptophan. D genes are given only for firm matches. The listing skips clone size in some rows; elsewhere it reads once, few, many or a size class.

abundance,d_gene,j_gene,v_gene,CDR3nt,CDR3aa
many,.,TRBJ2-3,TRBV12-3/TRBV12-4,TGTGCCAGCACTTCTTGGGCCCAGGCTAGCACAGATACGCAGTATTTT,CASTSWAQASTDTQYF
.,.,TRBJ2-3,TRBV29-1,TGCAGCGTTGACACCGGGACATCCACAGATACGCAGTATTTT,CSVDTGTSTDTQYF
few,TRBD2,TRBJ2-1,TRBV7-9,TGTGCCAGCAGCTTTCAGAGACTAGCGGACAATGAGCAGTTCTTC,CASSFQRLADNEQFF
.,.,TRBJ2-7,TRBV25-1,TGTGCCAGCAGTGGCAGGGCCTACGAGCAGTACTTC,CASSGRAYEQYF
.,.,TRBJ1-4,TRBV12-3/TRBV12-4,TGTGCCAGCAGTCCCTCAGGGGTTAATGAAAAACTGTTTTTT,CASSPSGVNEKLFF
many,TRBD1,TRBJ2-7,TRBV20-1,TGCAGTGCTACCTCGGACAGGGCCTACGAGCAGTACTTC,CSATSDRAYEQYF
few,.,TRBJ2-3,TRBV10-3,TGTGCCATCAGCATAAGGGGGGGCGGAGCAGATACGCAGTATTTT,CAISIRGGGADTQYF
few,TRBD1,TRBJ1-2,TRBV5-1,TGCGCCAGCAGCCACGGGACAGCCGAGTACACCTTC,CASSHGTAEYTF
.,.,TRBJ1-5,TRBV27,TGTGCCAGCAGTTTACGTTTGAAGGCCAGGAACGATCAGCCCCAGCATTTT,CASSLRLKARNDQPQHF
few,TRBD2,TRBJ2-7,TRBV12-3/TRBV12-4,TGTGCCAGCAACCTGGGACTAGCTGTGAATGAGCAGTACTTC,CASNLGLAVNEQYF
.,.,TRBJ1-2,TRBV7-9,TGTGCCAGCAGCTTAGCGCTCCGGGGTGGCTACACCTTC,CASSLALRGGYTF
once,TRBD1,TRBJ2-2,TRBV5-1,TGCGCCAGCAGCCCAGGGGGCGAGAGTGGCCGGGAGCTGTTTTTT,CASSPGGESGRELFF
.,.,TRBJ2-3,TRBV2,TGTGCCAGCAGTGAGGAGGGTACTAGCACAGATACGCAGTATTTT,CASSEEGTSTDTQYF
.,.,TRBJ2-3,TRBV14,TGTGCCAGCAGCCAACGACCTTATACGCAGTATTTT,CASSQRPYTQYF
.,.,TRBJ2-2,TRBV5-1,TGCGCCAGCAGCTTGATGGAATTCGACGGGGAGCTGTTTTTT,CASSLMEFDGELFF
few,TRBD1,TRBJ1-5,TRBV18,TGTGCCAGCTCACGACTAAGTACCGGACAGGGAGATCAGCCCCAGCATTTT,CASSRLSTGQGDQPQHF
.,.,TRBJ1-5,TRBV15,TGTGCCACCAGCAGAGATCCGGGGGGGGATAGCAATCAGCCCCAGCATTTT,CATSRDPGGDSNQPQHF
many,.,TRBJ2-1,TRBV24-1,TGTGCCACCAGTGATTCCCCCGGGGCCTCCCCCGGGAGATACAATGAGCAGTTCTTC,CATSDSPGASPGRYNEQFF
few,.,TRBJ2-3,TRBV6-1,TGTGCCAGCAGACTAGAGATAAGCACAGATACGCAGTATTTT,CASRLEISTDTQYF
few,.,TRBJ2-1,TRBV20-1,TGCAGTGCCATGCTAGGGGACTTTGTAAAGTTCTTC,CSAMLGDFVKFF
.,.,TRBJ2-3,TRBV24-1,TGTGCCACCAGTGACCCCGGAGGGGGCCGCCCAGGTACGCAGTATTTT,CATSDPGGGRPGTQYF